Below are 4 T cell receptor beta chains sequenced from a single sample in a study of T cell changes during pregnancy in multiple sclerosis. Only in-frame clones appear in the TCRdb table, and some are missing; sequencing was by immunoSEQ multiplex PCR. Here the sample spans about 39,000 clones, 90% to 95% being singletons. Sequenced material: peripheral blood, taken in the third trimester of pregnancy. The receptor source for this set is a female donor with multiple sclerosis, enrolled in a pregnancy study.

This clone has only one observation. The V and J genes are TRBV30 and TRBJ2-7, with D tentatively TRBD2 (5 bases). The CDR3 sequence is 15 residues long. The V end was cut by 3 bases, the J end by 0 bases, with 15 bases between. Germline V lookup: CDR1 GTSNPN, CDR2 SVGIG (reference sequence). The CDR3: CAWRGVGYDSYEQYF. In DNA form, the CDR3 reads TGTGCCTGGAGGGGAGTGGGATATGACTCCTACGAGCAGTACTTC.

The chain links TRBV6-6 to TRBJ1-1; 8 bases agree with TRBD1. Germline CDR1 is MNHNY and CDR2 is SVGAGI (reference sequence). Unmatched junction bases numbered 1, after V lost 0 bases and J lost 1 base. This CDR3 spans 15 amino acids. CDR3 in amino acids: CASSYSDRANTEAFF. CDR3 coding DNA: TGTGCCAGCAGTTACTCGGACAGGGCGAACACTGAAGCTTTCTTT.

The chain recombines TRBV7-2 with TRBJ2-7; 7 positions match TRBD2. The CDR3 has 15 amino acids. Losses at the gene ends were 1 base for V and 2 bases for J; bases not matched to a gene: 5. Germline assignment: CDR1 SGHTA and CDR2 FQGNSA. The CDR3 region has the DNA TGTGCCAGCAGCTTAGGTAGCGGGCTTACCTACGAGCAGTACTTC. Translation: CASSLGSGLTYEQYF.

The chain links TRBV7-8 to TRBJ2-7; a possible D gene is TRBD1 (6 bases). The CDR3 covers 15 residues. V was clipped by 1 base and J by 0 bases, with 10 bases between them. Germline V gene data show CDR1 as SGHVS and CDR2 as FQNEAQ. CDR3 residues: CASSLVRGSSYEQYF. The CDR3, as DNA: TGTGCCAGCAGCTTAGTCAGGGGAAGCTCCTACGAGCAGTACTTC.